This T cell receptor (beta chain) originates from a study of cytomegalovirus exposure and HLA in healthy donors. Findings and limits, study-wide: The study had only CMV serostatus as immune exposure information.

Points on this clone: Its antigen remains unknown.

Both 60 Vbeta primers and 13 Jbeta primers went into the PCR. Measured with immunoSEQ multiplex PCR; TCRdb has only the in-frame clones, and not every one. The table records some 150,000 clones, about 73% of them present only once. The junction had 6 bases not matched to a gene; V was cut back by 5 bases and J by 2 bases. This CDR3 comprises 14 residues. CDR1 is MDHEN and CDR2 is SYDVKM in the germline V gene. The chain employs TRBV28 and TRBJ2-7; 7 nucleotides agree with TRBD2. Sequenced sample: PBMCs. This clonotype was obtained from a man aged 35-49 years in good health and CMV-seropositive. The CDR3 bases are TGTGCCAGCAGTGGACCCGGGACTACCTACGAGCAGTACTTC. Its translation is CASSGPGTTYEQYF.